The next 28 T cell receptor beta chains were all read from a single sample in a study of blood T cells in healthy people across ages. For the second PCR, which ran for roughly 7 to 11 cycles, a sample-barcoded 5' primer and a J-beta primer mix were used. TCRdb analysed the 5' RACE reads with MiXCR anew, one entry per CDR3 protein. Here the sample spans around 2 million distinct CDR3 sequences, roughly two fifths being singletons. Sequencing input: blood. The receptors were gathered from a human donor in good health.

This chain connects TRBV27 to TRBJ1-1; 7 bases match TRBD1. V dropped 4 bases and J dropped 0; count of bases not matched to a gene: 8. The germline gives CDR1 MNHEY, CDR2 SMNVEV (reference sequence). The CDR3 spans 16 residues. CDR3 region: CASSSGRTGLNTEAFF. In nucleotides, the CDR3 is TGTGCCAGCAGTTCGGGCAGGACAGGCCTGAACACTGAAGCTTTCTTT.

The chain links TRBV5-5 to TRBJ1-5, with 9 nucleotides matching TRBD1. The CDR3 covers 15 residues. Per germline, CDR1 SGHKS and CDR2 YYEKEE (reference sequence). With V trimmed by 0 bases and J by 7 bases, 5 bases remained unmatched. CDR3 region: CASSLVGTGFQPQHF. CDR3 nucleotide sequence: TGTGCCAGCAGCTTGGTTGGGACAGGGTTCCAGCCCCAGCATTTT. The entire variable domain, with the rest obtained from reference TRBV5-5 and TRBJ1-5, is as follows: DAGVTQSPTHLIKTRGQQVTLRCSPISGHKSVSWYQQVLGQGPQFIFQYYEKEERGRGNFPDRFSARQFPNYSSELNVNALLLGDSALYLCASSLVGTGFQPQHFGDGTRLSIL.

V and J are TRBV24-1 and TRBJ2-3; maybe TRBD2 (7 bases). Germline V gene sequence: CDR1 KGHDR, CDR2 SFDVKD. CDR3 length: 15 amino acids. V was clipped by 4 bases and J by 5 bases, with 15 bases between them. CDR3: CATSEAGAGEDTQYF. The CDR3 DNA reads TGTGCCACCAGTGAGGCAGGGGCGGGGGAAGATACGCAGTATTTT.

V is TRBV6-6 and J is TRBJ2-1; 9 bases align to TRBD1. Germline V gene data show CDR1 as MNHNY and CDR2 as SVGAGI (reference sequence). V lost 6 bases, J lost 7 bases, and 10 bases stayed unmatched. The CDR3 is 15 residues long. CDR3: CASRQPGQGFNEQFF. CDR3 nucleotide sequence: TGTGCCAGCAGGCAGCCGGGACAGGGCTTTAATGAGCAGTTCTTC.

This clonotype was counted many times. The chain couples TRBV7-9 to TRBJ2-6; D unresolved. In germline, CDR1 is SEHNR, CDR2 FQNEAQ (reference sequence). The length of the CDR3 is 16 residues. V was cut by 1 base and J by 0 bases, with 7 bases left in between. CDR3 nucleotide sequence: TGTGCCAGCAGCTTAGTTGCCAGCTCTGGGGCCAACGTCCTGACTTTC. Translating gives CASSLVASSGANVLTF. The variable domain in full, completed from reference TRBV7-9 and TRBJ2-6, reads DTGVSQNPRHKITKRGQNVTFRCDPISEHNRLYWYRQTLGQGPEFLTYFQNEAQLEKSRLLSDRFSAERPKGSFSTLEIQRTEQGDSAMYLCASSLVASSGANVLTFGAGSRLTVL.

This clonotype was observed a handful of times. The CDR3, as DNA: TGCAGTGCTTCGGTCTGGGGGAATCAGCCCCAGCATTTT. It translates to CSASVWGNQPQHF. The J gene is TRBJ1-5, the V gene TRBV20-1, with a possible D match to TRBD1 (5 bases). CDR1 is DFQATT, CDR2 SNEGSKA, per germline (reference sequence). The CDR3 spans 13 residues. V gave up 5 bases and J gave up 4 bases, with 12 bases separating them.

The chain links TRBV4-2 to TRBJ2-7; D is perhaps TRBD1 (6 bases). This CDR3 contains 13 residues. Germline V gives CDR1 LGHNA, CDR2 YNFKEQ. Trimming pared 1 base from V and 6 bases from J, leaving 10 bases between. This CDR3 is CASSQAIGGEQYF. CDR3 DNA: TGTGCCAGCAGCCAAGCTATAGGGGGCGAGCAGTACTTC.

Of note for this clonotype: A junction boundary mismatches the germline segment, possibly from a read error. This chain connects TRBV6-5 to TRBJ1-2; possible D gene TRBD1, 6 bases. The germline V gene encodes CDR1 MNHEY and CDR2 SVGAGI. This CDR3 spans 13 amino acids. DNA of the CDR3: TGTGCCAGCAGTTCATTCGACAGGACTGGCTGCACCTTC. The encoded protein is CASSSFDRTGCTF.

This clonotype turned up a few times. V and J are TRBV29-1 and TRBJ1-2, with TRBD1 matching 7 bases. The ends lost 1 base at V and 5 bases at J; junction bases unmatched: 7. The CDR3 runs 14 residues. Germline V gene lookup returns CDR1 SQVTM and CDR2 ANQGSEA. The CDR3 coding sequence is TGCAGCGTTGAAGGCCCGGGACAGAAATATGGCTACACCTTC. Amino acid sequence: CSVEGPGQKYGYTF. Full variable domain (missing parts from reference TRBV29-1 and TRBJ1-2): SAVISQKPSRDICQRGTSLTIQCQVDSQVTMMFWYRQQPGQSLTLIATANQGSEATYESGFVIDKFPISRPNLTFSTLTVSNMSPEDSSIYLCSVEGPGQKYGYTFGSGTRLTVV.

The chain recombines TRBV7-8 with TRBJ2-5, with 9 bases that match TRBD1. This CDR3 has 15 amino acids. Germline loops: CDR1 SGHVS, CDR2 FQNEAQ. Trimming removed 6 bases from V and 4 bases from J; junction bases left unmatched: 9. CDR3 DNA sequence: TGTGCCAGCAGACTCCTCGGGACAGGGAGAGAGACCCAGTACTTC. Translation gives CASRLLGTGRETQYF.

This clonotype showed up just once. V and J are TRBV20-1 and TRBJ1-4, with 9 bases aligning to TRBD1. J was trimmed by 8 bases and V by 5 bases; bases with no gene match: 6. Germline V gives CDR1 DFQATT, CDR2 SNEGSKA (reference sequence). The CDR3 totals 13 residues. The CDR3 protein is CSAEQGAREKLFF. CDR3 DNA: TGCAGTGCTGAACAGGGGGCGAGAGAAAAACTGTTTTTT.

This clonotype has only a few counts. In DNA, the CDR3 is TGTGCCAGCACCATAGGAGACGGGGTTTCAGGAGAATACACCTTC. Translated, it gives CASTIGDGVSGEYTF. The V call is TRBV6-5, the J call TRBJ1-2, with D unclear. Germline V gene lookup returns CDR1 MNHEY and CDR2 SVGAGI. V lost 7 bases to trimming and J lost 11 bases, with 26 bases between them. There are 15 residues in the CDR3.

This clonotype was seen a few times. The junction differs from germline at one of its ends, possibly a read error. V and J are TRBV5-1 and TRBJ2-3, with D tentatively TRBD2 (5 bases). Germline CDR1 reads SGHRS; CDR2 reads YFSETQ. The CDR3 sequence is 16 residues long. CDR3 nucleotide sequence: TGCGTCAGCAGCTTGGAGGCCCAGAGCAACACAGATACGCAGTATTTT. Translating it yields CVSSLEAQSNTDTQYF.

This chain links TRBV4-3 with TRBJ2-1; TRBD2 matches at 9 bases. The CDR3 has 15 residues. Trimming at V came to 0 bases and at J to 9 bases, leaving 6 bases not matched to a gene. Germline CDR1 and CDR2: LGHNA and YSLEER. The CDR3, as DNA: TGCGCCAGCAGCCAAGAGGGACTAGCCTGGGGTGAGCAGTTCTTC. Protein sequence: CASSQEGLAWGEQFF.

This clonotype was picked up many times. The rearrangement joins TRBV4-2 to TRBJ2-6, with no clear D. The CDR3 is made up of 16 amino acids. V lost 2 bases to trimming and J lost 0 bases, with 8 bases between them. From germline, CDR1 is LGHNA and CDR2 YNFKEQ. The CDR3 reads CASSQSRSSGANVLTF. CDR3 in DNA: TGTGCCAGCAGCCAATCCAGAAGCTCTGGGGCCAACGTCCTGACTTTC.

The V gene is TRBV18, the J gene TRBJ2-5, with D perhaps TRBD2 (5 bases). Per germline, CDR1 KGHSH and CDR2 LQKENI. The V and J ends lost 8 bases and 5 bases respectively, with 15 bases between them. The CDR3 length is 13 residues. The CDR3 sequence: CASNGITAETQYF. In DNA, the CDR3 is TGTGCCAGCAACGGGATCACCGCTGAGACCCAGTACTTC.

This chain uses TRBV5-1 with TRBJ2-7; D is possibly TRBD1 (6 bases). The V and J ends lost 7 bases and 2 bases respectively, with 19 bases between them. There are 15 residues in the CDR3. The V gene's germline CDR1 is SGHRS and CDR2 YFSETQ. The CDR3 DNA reads as TGCGCCAGCTTCGACGGGGCAGGGGTAACCTACGAGCAGTACTTC. It yields the protein CASFDGAGVTYEQYF.

This clonotype was detected only a few times. The CDR3 loop is CASSSHGPGLAEMFQETQYF. The CDR3 nucleotides read TGTGCCAGCAGCTCACATGGCCCGGGACTAGCGGAAATGTTCCAAGAGACCCAGTACTTC. This sequence joins TRBV7-2 and TRBJ2-5; 11 positions match TRBD2. The CDR3 runs to 20 residues. Germline CDR1 SGHTA, CDR2 FQGNSA. The junction had 17 bases not matched to a gene; V was cut back by 4 bases and J by 1 base. Filled out from reference TRBV7-2 and TRBJ2-5, the complete variable domain reads GAGVSQSPSNKVTEKGKDVELRCDPISGHTALYWYRQSLGQGLEFLIYFQGNSAPDKSGLPSDRFSAERTGGSVSTLTIQRTQQEDSAVYLCASSSHGPGLAEMFQETQYFGPGTRLLVL.

The CDR3 DNA is TGTGCCAGCAGTCTAGCGGGGGGGCCGAGGAATGAGCAGTTCTTC. Protein sequence: CASSLAGGPRNEQFF. The rearrangement joins TRBV28 to TRBJ2-1; TRBD2 agrees at 12 bases. Germline V CDR1 and CDR2: MDHEN, SYDVKM. The CDR3 is 15 residues long. V was pared by 5 bases and J by 7 bases, with 6 bases of the junction left unmatched.

Concerning this clonotype itself: Relative to the germline gene, one junction end is altered; a read error may explain this. This chain joins TRBV18 and TRBJ2-4; 9 bases agree with TRBD1. CDR1 and CDR2 (germline): KGHSH, LQKENI. The CDR3 has 14 amino acids. The CDR3 is CAGSRGQGRNIQYF. CDR3 coding DNA: TGTGCCGGCTCACGGGGACAGGGACGAAACATTCAGTACTTC.

This chain uses TRBV11-2 with TRBJ2-2, with 12 positions matching TRBD1. Germline CDR1 SGHAT, CDR2 FQNNGV. There are 18 residues in the CDR3. V lost 3 bases, J lost 7 bases, and 12 bases stayed unmatched. As DNA, the CDR3 is TGTGCCAGCAGCTTGTTCCAATCGGGACAGGGGGCAATCGGGGAGCTGTTTTTT. It specifies CASSLFQSGQGAIGELFF.

The chain uses TRBV20-1 and TRBJ2-3, with 11 bases aligning to TRBD2. J was trimmed by 0 bases and V by 1 base; bases with no gene match: 12. The CDR3 is 19 amino acids. CDR1 DFQATT and CDR2 SNEGSKA come from the germline V gene (reference sequence). CDR3 coding DNA: TGCAGTGCTAGAGCTCTTCCTAGCGGGGGGCCCCTTAGCACAGATACGCAGTATTTT. Its translation: CSARALPSGGPLSTDTQYF.

CDR3 region: CASSLGRMGYNEQFF. As DNA, the CDR3 is TGTGCCAGCAGCTTAGGGCGGATGGGTTACAATGAGCAGTTCTTC. The chain is built from TRBV11-2 and TRBJ2-1, with D unresolved. The CDR3 consists of 15 residues. Looked up from germline, CDR1 is SGHAT and CDR2 is FQNNGV. V lost 1 base to trimming and J lost 4 bases, with 11 bases between them.

The chain employs TRBV7-7 and TRBJ2-1; D is perhaps TRBD1 (6 bases). CDR1 SSHAT and CDR2 FNYEAQ come from the germline V gene (reference sequence). Trimming removed 5 bases from V and 4 bases from J, with 15 bases in between. This CDR3 contains 15 residues. DNA for the CDR3: TGTGCCAGCAGCCCGGACAGTTCCCAATACAATGAGCAGTTCTTC. It is translated as CASSPDSSQYNEQFF.

About this clonotype itself: A junction boundary mismatches the germline segment, possibly from a read error. This sequence joins TRBV4-1 and TRBJ2-4; 7 nucleotides line up with TRBD1. CDR1 is MGHRA, CDR2 YSYEKL, per germline. This CDR3 has 15 residues. This CDR3 is CASGQETGFLGEQYF. DNA of the CDR3: TGCGCCAGCGGCCAGGAGACAGGGTTTCTCGGGGAGCAGTACTTC.

This clonotype was observed a few times. The gene calls are TRBV28 and TRBJ2-5, with D maybe TRBD1 (6 bases). CDR1 MDHEN and CDR2 SYDVKM come from the germline V gene. The CDR3 extends over 13 amino acids. Trimming removed 7 bases from V and 4 bases from J, with 13 bases in between. The CDR3, as DNA: TGTGCCAGCAACAGGGAGTTGGGAGAGACCCAGTACTTC. It encodes CASNRELGETQYF.

This clonotype was found many times. This chain uses TRBV6-5 with TRBJ2-6; D perhaps matches TRBD1 (5 bases). CDR1 is MNHEY and CDR2 is SVGAGI in the germline V gene. V dropped 0 bases and J dropped 0 bases, with 15 bases sitting between them. The length of the CDR3 is 19 residues. In DNA, the CDR3 is TGTGCCAGCAGTTACTCGATGGGGCTAAACCCCTCTGGGGCCAACGTCCTGACTTTC. Translation: CASSYSMGLNPSGANVLTF.

In its sample, this clonotype was seen once. The CDR3 end shows no conserved phenylalanine or tryptophan, and so a read error is likely. The chain carries TRBV7-9 and TRBJ2-5; D is perhaps TRBD2 (6 bases). V was shortened by 5 bases and J by 2 bases, with 9 bases between the two germline ends. CDR3 length: 13 residues. In germline, CDR1 is SEHNR, CDR2 FQNEAQ (reference sequence). This chain's CDR3 is CASSPREQETQYC. The CDR3 bases are TGTGCCAGCAGCCCCCGGGAGCAAGAGACCCAGTACTGC.